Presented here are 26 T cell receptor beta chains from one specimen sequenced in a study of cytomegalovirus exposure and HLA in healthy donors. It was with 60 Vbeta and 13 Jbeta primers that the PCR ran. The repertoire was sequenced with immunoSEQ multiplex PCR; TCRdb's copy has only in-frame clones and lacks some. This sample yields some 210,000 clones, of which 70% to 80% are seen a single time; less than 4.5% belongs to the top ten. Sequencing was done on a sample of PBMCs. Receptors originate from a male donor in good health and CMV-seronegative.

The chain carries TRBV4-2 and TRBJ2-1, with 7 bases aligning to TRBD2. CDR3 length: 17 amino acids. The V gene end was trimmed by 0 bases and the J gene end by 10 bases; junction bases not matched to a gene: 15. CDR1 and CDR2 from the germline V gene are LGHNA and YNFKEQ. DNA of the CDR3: TGTGCCAGCAGCCAAGATGTCGGGGCTAGCGGAGCTGGCGAGCAGTTCTTC. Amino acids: CASSQDVGASGAGEQFF.

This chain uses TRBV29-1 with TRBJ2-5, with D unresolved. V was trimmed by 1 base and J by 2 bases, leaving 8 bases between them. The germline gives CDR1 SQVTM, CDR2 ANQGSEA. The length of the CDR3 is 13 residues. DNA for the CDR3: TGCAGCGTTGAAGCCCAGAAACAAGAGACCCAGTACTTC. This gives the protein CSVEAQKQETQYF.

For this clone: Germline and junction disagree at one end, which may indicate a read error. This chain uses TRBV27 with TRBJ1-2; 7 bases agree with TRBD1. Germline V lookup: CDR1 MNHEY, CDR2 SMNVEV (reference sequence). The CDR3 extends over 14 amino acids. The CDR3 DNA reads TGTGCCGGCAGTTTGGACAGGAGAAACTATGGCTACACCTTC. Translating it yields CAGSLDRRNYGYTF.

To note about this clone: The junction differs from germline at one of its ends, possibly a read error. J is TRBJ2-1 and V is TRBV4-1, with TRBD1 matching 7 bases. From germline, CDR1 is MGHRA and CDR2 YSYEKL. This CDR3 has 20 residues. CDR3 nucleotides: TGCGCCGGCAGCCAAGATAGGATTGAAACGTGGGACAGCTCCTACAATGAGCAGTTCTTC. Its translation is CAGSQDRIETWDSSYNEQFF.

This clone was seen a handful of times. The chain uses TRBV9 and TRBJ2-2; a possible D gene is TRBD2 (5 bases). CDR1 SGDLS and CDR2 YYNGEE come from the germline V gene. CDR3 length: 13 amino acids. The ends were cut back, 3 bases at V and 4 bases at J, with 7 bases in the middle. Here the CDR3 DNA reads TGTGCCAGCAGCGGGACTGTCACCGGGGAGCTGTTTTTT. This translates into CASSGTVTGELFF.

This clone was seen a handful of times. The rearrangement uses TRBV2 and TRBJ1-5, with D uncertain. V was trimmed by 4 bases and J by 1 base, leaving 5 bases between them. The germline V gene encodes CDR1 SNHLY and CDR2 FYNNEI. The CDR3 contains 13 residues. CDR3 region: CASSVVSNQPQHF. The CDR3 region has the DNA TGTGCCAGCAGTGTCGTAAGCAATCAGCCCCAGCATTTT.

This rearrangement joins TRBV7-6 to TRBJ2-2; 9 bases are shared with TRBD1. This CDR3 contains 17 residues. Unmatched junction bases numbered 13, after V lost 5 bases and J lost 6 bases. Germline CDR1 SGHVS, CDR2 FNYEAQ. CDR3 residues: CASSRTQTGGGSGELFF. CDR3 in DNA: TGTGCCAGCAGCCGAACCCAGACAGGGGGAGGATCCGGGGAGCTGTTTTTT. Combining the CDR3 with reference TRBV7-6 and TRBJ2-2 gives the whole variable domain GAGVSQSPRYKVTKRGQDVALRCDPISGHVSLYWYRQALGQGPEFLTYFNYEAQQDKSGLPNDRFSAERPEGSISTLTIQRTEQRDSAMYRCASSRTQTGGGSGELFFGEGSRLTVL.

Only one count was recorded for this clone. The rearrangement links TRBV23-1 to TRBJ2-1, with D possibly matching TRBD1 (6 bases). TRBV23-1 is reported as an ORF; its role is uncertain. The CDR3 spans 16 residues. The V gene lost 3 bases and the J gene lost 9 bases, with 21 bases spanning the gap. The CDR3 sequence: CASSHRLRQAGGEQFF. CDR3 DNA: TGCGCCAGCAGTCACCGACTCCGACAGGCCGGAGGTGAGCAGTTCTTC.

Here the CDR3 reads CASSPGGGEEQYF. CDR3 bases: TGTGCCAGCTCACCAGGGGGGGGTGAGGAGCAGTACTTC. This rearrangement joins TRBV18 to TRBJ2-7, with TRBD2 matching 7 bases. Per germline, CDR1 KGHSH and CDR2 LQKENI. The CDR3 contains 13 residues. The junction had 5 bases not matched to a gene; V was cut back by 2 bases and J by 7 bases.

CDR3 DNA: TGTGCCAGTAGACTATACCCACTAGCGGGAGGAGTTGTTACGCAGTATTTT. Residues: CASRLYPLAGGVVTQYF. The chain uses TRBV19 and TRBJ2-3; 12 positions match TRBD2. The V segment lost 6 bases and the J segment 8 bases; nucleotides outside the gene matches: 15. CDR1 and CDR2 from the germline V gene are LNHDA and SQIVND (reference sequence). This CDR3 spans 17 amino acids.

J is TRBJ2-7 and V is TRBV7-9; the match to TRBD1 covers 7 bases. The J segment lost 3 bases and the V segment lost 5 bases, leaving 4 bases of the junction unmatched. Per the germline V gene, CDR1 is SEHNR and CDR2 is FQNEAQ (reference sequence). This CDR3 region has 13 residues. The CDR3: CASSIDRDYEQYF. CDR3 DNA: TGTGCCAGCAGCATCGACAGGGACTACGAGCAGTACTTC.

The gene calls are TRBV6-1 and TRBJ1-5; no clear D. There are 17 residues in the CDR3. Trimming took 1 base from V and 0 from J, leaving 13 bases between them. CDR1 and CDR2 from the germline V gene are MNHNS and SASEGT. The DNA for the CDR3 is TGTGCCAGCAGTGAAGAGACAAGTTACTTTAGCAATCAGCCCCAGCATTTT. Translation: CASSEETSYFSNQPQHF.

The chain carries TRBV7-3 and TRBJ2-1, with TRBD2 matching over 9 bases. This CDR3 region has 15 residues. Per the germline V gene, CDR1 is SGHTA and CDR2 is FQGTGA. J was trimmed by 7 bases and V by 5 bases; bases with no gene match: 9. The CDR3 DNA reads TGTGCCAGCAGCACAGTAGGCGGGAGGGGTAATGAGCAGTTCTTC. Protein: CASSTVGGRGNEQFF.

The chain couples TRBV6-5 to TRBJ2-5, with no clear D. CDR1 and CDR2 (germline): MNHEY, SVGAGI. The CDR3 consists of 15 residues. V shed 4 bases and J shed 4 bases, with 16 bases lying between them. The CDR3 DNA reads TGTGCCAGCAGTTCGGTCGACCGATCGGGAGAGACCCAGTACTTC. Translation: CASSSVDRSGETQYF.

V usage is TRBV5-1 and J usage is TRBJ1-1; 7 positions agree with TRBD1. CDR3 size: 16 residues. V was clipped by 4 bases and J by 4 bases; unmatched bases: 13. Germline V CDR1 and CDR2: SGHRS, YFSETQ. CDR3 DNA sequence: TGCGCCAGCAGCCCGCCGGGACAGAGGGCGATCACTGAAGCTTTCTTT. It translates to CASSPPGQRAITEAFF. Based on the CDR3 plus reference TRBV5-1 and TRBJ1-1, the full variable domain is KAGVTQTPRYLIKTRGQQVTLSCSPISGHRSVSWYQQTPGQGLQFLFEYFSETQRNKGNFPGRFSGRQFSNSRSEMNVSTLELGDSALYLCASSPPGQRAITEAFFGQGTRLTVV.

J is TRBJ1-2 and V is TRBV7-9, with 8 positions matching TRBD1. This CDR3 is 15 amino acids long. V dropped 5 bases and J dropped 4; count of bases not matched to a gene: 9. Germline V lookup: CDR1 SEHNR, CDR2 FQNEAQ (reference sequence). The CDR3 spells CASSPRQGQSYGYTF. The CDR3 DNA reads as TGTGCCAGCAGCCCTCGACAGGGGCAGAGCTATGGCTACACCTTC.

CDR3 loop: CASSSQGAIRGYTF. CDR3 bases: TGTGCCAGTAGTAGCCAGGGGGCCATACGTGGCTACACCTTC. The chain uses TRBV19 and TRBJ1-2; the match to TRBD1 covers 8 bases. The junction had 8 bases not matched to a gene; V was cut back by 4 bases and J by 7 bases. Germline lookup yields CDR1 LNHDA and CDR2 SQIVND (reference sequence). This CDR3 spans 14 amino acids.

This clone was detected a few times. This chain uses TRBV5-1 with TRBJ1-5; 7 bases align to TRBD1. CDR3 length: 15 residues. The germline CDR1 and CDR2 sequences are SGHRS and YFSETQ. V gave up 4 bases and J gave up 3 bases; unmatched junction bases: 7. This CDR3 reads CASSRTGQLNQPQHF. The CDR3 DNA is TGCGCCAGCAGCCGGACAGGCCAACTCAATCAGCCCCAGCATTTT.

The CDR3 nucleotides are TGTGCCACCAGCAGAGTGCGGGCATCTAATGAAAAACTGTTTTTT. Amino acids: CATSRVRASNEKLFF. The chain links TRBV15 to TRBJ1-4; D unresolved. The CDR3 totals 15 residues. Germline V gives CDR1 LNHNV, CDR2 YYDKDF (reference sequence). The germline V and J ends were trimmed by 1 base and 3 bases, with 9 bases remaining between them.

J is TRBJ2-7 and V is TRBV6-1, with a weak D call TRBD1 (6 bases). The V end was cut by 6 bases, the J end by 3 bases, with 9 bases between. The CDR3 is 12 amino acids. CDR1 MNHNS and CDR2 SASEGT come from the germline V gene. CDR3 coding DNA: TGTGCCAGCAGGGACAGTGACTACGAGCAGTACTTC. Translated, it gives CASRDSDYEQYF.

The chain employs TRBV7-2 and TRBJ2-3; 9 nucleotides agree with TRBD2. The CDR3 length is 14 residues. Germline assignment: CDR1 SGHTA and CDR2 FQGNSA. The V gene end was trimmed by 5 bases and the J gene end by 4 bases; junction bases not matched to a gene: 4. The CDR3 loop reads CASSLSGSADTQYF. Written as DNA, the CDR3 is TGTGCCAGCAGCCTTAGCGGGAGTGCAGATACGCAGTATTTT.

CDR3 bases: TGTGCCAGCAGCTTAAACAGGGACCACGAGCAGTACTTC. This sequence encodes CASSLNRDHEQYF. The rearrangement uses TRBV7-3 and TRBJ2-7; D is perhaps TRBD1 (6 bases). There are 13 residues in the CDR3. The V gene's germline CDR1 is SGHTA and CDR2 FQGTGA. Trimming stripped 1 base from V and 5 bases from J, with 9 bases between.

As DNA, the CDR3 is TGTGCCAGTAGTATTCAGGGGGTTCAAGAGACCCAGTACTTC. The encoded protein is CASSIQGVQETQYF. The V and J genes are TRBV19 and TRBJ2-5; 7 bases are shared with TRBD1. Germline lookup yields CDR1 LNHDA and CDR2 SQIVND (reference sequence). The CDR3 runs 14 residues. The trim removed 3 bases at V and 2 bases at J, leaving 3 bases unmatched.

The CDR3 reads CASSQHGQGPGELFF. The CDR3 DNA sequence: TGCGCCAGCAGCCAACACGGACAGGGTCCCGGGGAGCTGTTTTTT. The rearrangement uses TRBV5-1 and TRBJ2-2; 8 bases match TRBD1. Germline assignment: CDR1 SGHRS and CDR2 YFSETQ. Trimming took 4 bases from V and 6 from J; bases not matched to a gene: 8. The CDR3 totals 15 residues.

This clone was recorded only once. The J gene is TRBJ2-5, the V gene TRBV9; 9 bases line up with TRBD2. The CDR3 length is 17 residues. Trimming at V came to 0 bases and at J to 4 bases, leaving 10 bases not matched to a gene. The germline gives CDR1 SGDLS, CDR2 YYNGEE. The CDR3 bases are TGTGCCAGCAGCGTAGCCTTGCGGGAGGGCCTATCAGAGACCCAGTACTTC. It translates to CASSVALREGLSETQYF. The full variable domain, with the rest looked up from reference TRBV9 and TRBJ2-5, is DSGVTQTPKHLITATGQRVTLRCSPRSGDLSVYWYQQSLDQGLQFLIQYYNGEERAKGNILERFSAQQFPDLHSELNLSSLELGDSALYFCASSVALREGLSETQYFGPGTRLLVL.

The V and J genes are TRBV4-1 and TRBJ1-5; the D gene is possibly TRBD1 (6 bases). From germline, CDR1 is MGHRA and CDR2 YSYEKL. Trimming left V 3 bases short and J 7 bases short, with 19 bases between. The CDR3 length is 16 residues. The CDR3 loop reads CASSQRTGSASQPQHF. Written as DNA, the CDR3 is TGCGCCAGCAGCCAGCGAACAGGGTCGGCTTCCCAGCCCCAGCATTTT.